Reported below is one TCR beta chain. No antigen is known for it. Trimming took off 1 base at V and 5 bases at J, with 11 bases between the two ends. The CDR3 has 14 residues. The second PCR ran roughly 6 to 11 cycles with a sample-barcoded 5' primer and J-beta primers. Using its own MiXCR run on the 5' RACE reads, TCRdb lists one record per CDR3 protein. Of under 1,000,000 distinct CDR3 sequences in the sample, roughly 34% were seen once. This sample was included in a study of blood T cells in healthy people across ages. The study recruited healthy Caucasian donors from Russia who were aged about 6 to 100. Each sample used at least 7 million PBMCs. Whole-study findings and limits: Greater diversity and more naive CD4+ cells were seen in long-lived donors than in aged donors. Conclusively comparing naive with antigen-experienced cells was impossible with unsorted PBMCs.

The clonotype comes from a man between 18 and 35 years old in good health. The chain uses TRBV12-3 or TRBV12-4 and TRBJ2-5; maybe TRBD1 (5 bases). Sequenced: blood. CDR3 sequence: CASSLGMGRETQYF. The CDR3 coding sequence is TGTGCCAGCAGTTTAGGGATGGGGCGGGAGACCCAGTACTTC.